This entry lists 9 T cell receptor beta chains sequenced from one sample in a study of blood T cell repertoires in COVID-19. The method was immunoSEQ multiplex PCR; TCRdb's version includes in-frame clones alone and lacks a portion of them. The sample lists roughly 25,000 clones, roughly 66% occurring once. Sequencing was done on a sample of peripheral blood. The origin of the receptors is a man aged 55 to 70 with active or convalescent COVID-19.

The chain couples TRBV9 to TRBJ1-4; 8 positions agree with TRBD1. This CDR3 contains 15 residues. Germline CDR1 SGDLS, CDR2 YYNGEE. Losses at the gene ends were 4 bases for V and 8 bases for J; bases not matched to a gene: 10. CDR3 protein: CASSREGQGGEKLFF. The CDR3 region has the DNA TGTGCCAGCAGCCGGGAAGGACAGGGAGGCGAAAAACTGTTTTTT. Looking up the rest from reference TRBV9 and TRBJ1-4 gives the full variable domain: DSGVTQTPKHLITATGQRVTLRCSPRSGDLSVYWYQQSLDQGLQFLIQYYNGEERAKGNILERFSAQQFPDLHSELNLSSLELGDSALYFCASSREGQGGEKLFFGSGTQLSVL.

The genes are TRBV6-5 and TRBJ2-3; D is possibly TRBD2 (5 bases). The CDR3 length is 13 residues. Germline CDR1 is MNHEY and CDR2 is SVGAGI. With 7 bases removed from V and 5 bases from J, the gap between germline ends came to 13 bases. The chain's CDR3 is CASIKFGEDTQYF. In DNA, the CDR3 is TGTGCCAGCATTAAGTTCGGGGAAGATACGCAGTATTTT.

This clone was seen a handful of times. The chain has TRBV6-5 and TRBJ2-7, with a tentative D call TRBD1 (5 bases). This CDR3 has 12 residues. The V gene's germline CDR1 is MNHEY and CDR2 SVGAGI. Trimming pared 7 bases from V and 3 bases from J, leaving 10 bases between. CDR3 residues: CASTAGRYEQYF. The CDR3 DNA reads TGTGCCAGCACGGCAGGGCGCTACGAGCAGTACTTC.

The gene calls are TRBV3-1 (or the pseudogene TRBV3-2) and TRBJ1-1, with D possibly being TRBD1 (6 bases). The germline CDR1 and CDR2 sequences are LGHDT and YNNKEL (reference sequence). The V and J ends lost 2 bases and 4 bases respectively, with 14 bases between them. CDR3 length: 15 amino acids. The CDR3 sequence is CASSQQNRVSTEAFF. The CDR3 nucleotides read TGTGCCAGCAGCCAACAAAACAGGGTTAGCACTGAAGCTTTCTTT.

V is TRBV30 and J is TRBJ2-7, with a weak D call TRBD2 (6 bases). CDR1 and CDR2 (germline): GTSNPN, SVGIG (reference sequence). This CDR3 spans 11 amino acids. V lost 5 bases, J lost 3 bases, and 8 bases lay in between. This CDR3 reads CAWAGFYEQYF. The CDR3, as DNA: TGTGCCTGGGCGGGGTTCTACGAGCAGTACTTC.

This clone was picked up a small number of times. The chain is built from TRBV7-8 and TRBJ2-7; 9 positions match TRBD1. CDR3 length: 15 amino acids. CDR1 and CDR2 (germline): SGHVS, FQNEAQ. The J segment lost 2 bases and the V segment lost 0 bases, leaving 2 bases of the junction unmatched. CDR3 amino acids: CASSLADRGPYEQYF. Here the CDR3 DNA reads TGTGCCAGCAGCTTAGCGGACAGGGGCCCCTACGAGCAGTACTTC.

The CDR3 DNA reads TGCGCCAGCGCCAGACAGGGGTTGAACACTGAAGCTTTCTTT. Translating it yields CASARQGLNTEAFF. The rearrangement uses TRBV5-1 and TRBJ1-1; 8 bases map to TRBD1. V dropped 7 bases and J dropped 0; count of bases not matched to a gene: 5. Germline values: CDR1 SGHRS, CDR2 YFSETQ. This CDR3 region has 14 residues.

This clone has a single count. V usage is TRBV7-2 and J usage is TRBJ1-5; D not resolved. CDR3 size: 15 residues. Trimming pared 0 bases from V and 4 bases from J, leaving 10 bases between. Germline values: CDR1 SGHTA, CDR2 FQGNSA. The CDR3 sequence: CASSLAGGRNQPQHF. The CDR3 region has the DNA TGTGCCAGCAGCTTAGCGGGAGGCAGGAATCAGCCCCAGCATTTT. The complete variable domain, with remaining parts taken from reference TRBV7-2 and TRBJ1-5, reads GAGVSQSPSNKVTEKGKDVELRCDPISGHTALYWYRQSLGQGLEFLIYFQGNSAPDKSGLPSDRFSAERTGGSVSTLTIQRTQQEDSAVYLCASSLAGGRNQPQHFGDGTRLSIL.

The chain employs TRBV4-1 and TRBJ2-7, with 8 bases identical to TRBD1. Per the germline V gene, CDR1 is MGHRA and CDR2 is YSYEKL. V dropped 1 base and J dropped 5; count of bases not matched to a gene: 4. The CDR3 runs 14 residues. The CDR3 here is CASSQVTGVHEQYF. DNA of the CDR3: TGCGCCAGCAGCCAAGTGACAGGGGTACACGAGCAGTACTTC.